This T cell receptor beta chain was captured in a study of ipilimumab plus nivolumab after autologous stem cell transplantation. The CDR3 is 13 residues long. Germline values: CDR1 WSHSY, CDR2 SAAADI. V shed 2 bases and J shed 6 bases, with 7 bases lying between them. Sequencing was performed with immunoSEQ multiplex PCR; in TCRdb, only in-frame clones are kept and a portion is missing. The data hold about 1,500 clones, with around 81% observed a single time. The V and J genes are TRBV10-2 and TRBJ1-4; D gene unclear. The source was PBMCs, collected in a trial of ipilimumab plus nivolumab as post-transplant consolidation. The sequence came from a female donor with multiple myeloma. The chain's CDR3 is CASSERPHEKLFF. In nucleotides, the CDR3 is TGCGCCAGCAGTGAGAGACCTCATGAAAAACTGTTTTTT.